This passage covers 3 T cell receptor beta chains from one sample sequenced in a study of T cell responses to AZD1222 COVID-19 vaccine. Sequencing was performed with immunoSEQ multiplex PCR; in TCRdb, only in-frame clones are kept and a portion is missing. The table shows 100,000 to 150,000 clones, with about nine tenths occurring only once. The material was peripheral blood, obtained 28 days after the second AZD1222 dose. The receptor set was obtained from an adult who received the AZD1222 COVID-19 vaccine.

The CDR3 bases are TGTGCCAGCAGTTTACTCGGAGTGGGGACAGGGGGTTACAATGAGCAGTTCTTC. Protein sequence: CASSLLGVGTGGYNEQFF. The rearrangement joins TRBV27 to TRBJ2-1, with 11 bases that match TRBD1. V was pared by 2 bases and J by 4 bases, with 10 bases of the junction left unmatched. This CDR3 contains 18 residues. Germline V gives CDR1 MNHEY, CDR2 SMNVEV (reference sequence).

The chain joins TRBV19 to TRBJ1-1, with 9 nucleotides matching TRBD1. This CDR3 has 14 amino acids. V was clipped by 4 bases and J by 4 bases; unmatched bases: 4. Per germline, CDR1 LNHDA and CDR2 SQIVND (reference sequence). CDR3 protein: CASSRDREGTEAFF. The CDR3 region has the DNA TGTGCCAGTAGTAGGGACAGGGAGGGCACTGAAGCTTTCTTT. Based on the CDR3 plus reference TRBV19 and TRBJ1-1, the full variable domain is DGGITQSPKYLFRKEGQNVTLSCEQNLNHDAMYWYRQDPGQGLRLIYYSQIVNDFQKGDIAEGYSVSREKKESFPLTVTSAQKNPTAFYLCASSRDREGTEAFFGQGTRLTVV.

The chain couples TRBV30 to TRBJ1-1; TRBD1 matches at 8 bases. V lost 5 bases and J lost 5; bases outside the gene matches: 10. The germline V gene encodes CDR1 GTSNPN and CDR2 SVGIG (reference sequence). The CDR3 loop spans 14 amino acids. In nucleotides, the CDR3 is TGTGCCTGGGGCCAGGGCAGGGGGCGAACTGAAGCTTTCTTT. Amino acids: CAWGQGRGRTEAFF.